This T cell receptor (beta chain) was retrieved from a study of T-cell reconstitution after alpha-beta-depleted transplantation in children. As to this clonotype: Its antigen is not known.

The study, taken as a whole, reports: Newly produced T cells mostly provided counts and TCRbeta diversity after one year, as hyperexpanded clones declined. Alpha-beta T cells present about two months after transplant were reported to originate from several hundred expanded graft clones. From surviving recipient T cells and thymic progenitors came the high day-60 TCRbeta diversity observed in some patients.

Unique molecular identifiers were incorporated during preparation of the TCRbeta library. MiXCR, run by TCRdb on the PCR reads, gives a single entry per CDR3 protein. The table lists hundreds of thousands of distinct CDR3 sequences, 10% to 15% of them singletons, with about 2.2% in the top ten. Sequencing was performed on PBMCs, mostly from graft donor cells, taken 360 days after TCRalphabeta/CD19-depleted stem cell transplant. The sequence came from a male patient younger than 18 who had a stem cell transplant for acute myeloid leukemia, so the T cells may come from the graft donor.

CDR3 sequence (DNA): TGTGCCAGCTCAATCGACAGGGTGGGGACTGAAGCTTTCTTT. This gives the protein CASSIDRVGTEAFF. This sequence joins TRBV18 and TRBJ1-1; TRBD1 aligns across 7 bases. CDR1 is KGHSH, CDR2 LQKENI, per germline. Germline trimming cut 5 bases from V and 5 bases from J; bases unmatched to any gene: 8. The CDR3 is 14 amino acids.